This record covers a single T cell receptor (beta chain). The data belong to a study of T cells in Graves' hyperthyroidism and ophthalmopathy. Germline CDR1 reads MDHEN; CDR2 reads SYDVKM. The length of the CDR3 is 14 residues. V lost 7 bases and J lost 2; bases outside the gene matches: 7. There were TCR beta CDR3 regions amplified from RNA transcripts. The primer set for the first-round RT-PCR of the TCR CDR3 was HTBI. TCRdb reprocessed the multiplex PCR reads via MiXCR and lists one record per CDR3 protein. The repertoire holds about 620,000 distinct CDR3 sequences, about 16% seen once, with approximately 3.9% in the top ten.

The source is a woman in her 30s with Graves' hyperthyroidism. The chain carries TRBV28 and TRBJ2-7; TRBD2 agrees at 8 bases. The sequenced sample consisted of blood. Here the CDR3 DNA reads TGTGCCAGCACCCCGGGGGGGGACCCCTACGAGCAGTACTTC. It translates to CASTPGGDPYEQYF.